The rows below give T cell receptor beta chains drawn from one sample of a study of shared clonotypes between healthy human individuals. Data came from immunoSEQ multiplex PCR; TCRdb stores just in-frame clones and leaves some out. The sample lists around 1.9 million clones, under 95% occurring once. Source material: naive CD8+ T cells from PBMCs. These receptors were collected from a man between 18 and 29 years old in good health. Some clones in this sample may be carry-over from other donors' samples. Both conserved end residues are part of each CDR3. A D gene is named only where the DNA matches it firmly. Expanded clones are given a class, and other clones once, few, many or no size at all.

d_gene,v_gene,j_gene,abundance,CDR3aa,CDR3nt
-,TRBV5-6,TRBJ2-3,once,CASSQDKRVGRSWDTQYF,TGTGCCAGCAGCCAAGACAAAAGAGTAGGGAGGAGTTGGGATACGCAGTATTTT
-,TRBV4-1,TRBJ1-1,-,CASSQVADGTEAFF,TGCGCCAGCAGCCAAGTCGCCGACGGAACTGAAGCTTTCTTT
-,TRBV11-2,TRBJ2-2,-,CASSLARGSAGELFF,TGTGCCAGCAGCCTCGCTAGGGGGTCGGCCGGGGAGCTGTTTTTT
-,TRBV4-1,TRBJ1-1,-,CASSQDWQVLTAGEAFF,TGCGCCAGCAGCCAAGACTGGCAGGTACTGACCGCCGGTGAAGCTTTCTTT
TRBD1,TRBV2,TRBJ2-5,-,CASERTGQGMAQYF,TGTGCCAGCGAACGAACCGGACAGGGAATGGCCCAGTACTTC
-,TRBV2,TRBJ2-1,-,CASSEAHQSLSSYNEQFF,TGTGCCAGCAGTGAAGCGCATCAGAGCCTTAGCTCCTACAATGAGCAGTTCTTC
-,TRBV11-2,TRBJ2-7,-,CASSYRAVSGTDFSYEQYF,TGTGCCAGCAGCTACCGCGCCGTGAGCGGGACAGACTTTTCCTACGAGCAGTACTTC
TRBD1,TRBV18,TRBJ2-7,-,CASSTQGDLGEQYF,TGTGCCAGCTCAACACAGGGGGACCTCGGTGAGCAGTACTTC
TRBD1,TRBV4-1,TRBJ2-7,-,CASSQDNRDRGLTSYEQYF,TGCGCCAGCAGCCAAGATAACCGGGACAGGGGGCTGACCTCCTACGAGCAGTACTTC
-,TRBV27,TRBJ2-5,-,CASPGDQYF,TGTGCCAGCCCGGGGGACCAGTACTTC
-,TRBV27,TRBJ1-2,-,CASSLKRGFYGYTF,TGTGCCAGCAGTTTGAAGAGAGGGTTCTATGGCTACACCTTC
TRBD1,TRBV5-1,TRBJ2-3,-,CASSQGTASTDTQYF,TGCGCCAGCAGCCAGGGGACAGCTAGCACAGATACGCAGTATTTT
TRBD1,TRBV5-1,TRBJ1-1,-,CASSWYKTGGGTEAFF,TGCGCCAGCAGCTGGTACAAAACAGGGGGTGGCACTGAAGCTTTCTTT
TRBD1,TRBV29-1,TRBJ1-5,-,CSVGTGDQPQHF,TGCAGCGTCGGGACAGGGGATCAGCCCCAGCATTTT
-,TRBV6-5,TRBJ1-1,-,CASSYSIGYYTEAFF,TGTGCCAGCAGTTACTCGATCGGGTATTACACTGAAGCTTTCTTT
-,TRBV27,TRBJ1-4,-,CASSSPGGGLGEKLFF,TGTGCCAGCAGCTCCCCCGGGGGGGGGCTGGGGGAAAAACTGTTTTTT
-,TRBV7-2,TRBJ2-2,-,CASSATGGELFF,TGTGCCAGCAGCGCGACAGGCGGGGAGCTGTTTTTT
TRBD2,TRBV28,TRBJ2-1,-,CASSPRSGRALNEQFF,TGTGCCAGCAGTCCCCGTAGCGGGAGGGCCCTCAATGAGCAGTTCTTC
TRBD1,TRBV7-8,TRBJ2-3,-,CASSLPATGGSDTQYF,TGTGCCAGCAGCTTACCCGCGACAGGGGGATCGGATACGCAGTATTTT
-,TRBV4-3,TRBJ1-2,-,CASSLQFYSLYGYTF,TGCGCCAGCAGCCTACAATTTTACAGTCTTTATGGCTACACCTTC
-,TRBV25-1,TRBJ2-2,-,CASSETGNTGELFF,TGTGCCAGCAGTGAAACAGGGAATACCGGGGAGCTGTTTTTT
TRBD1,TRBV2,TRBJ2-3,-,CASSVGQALTDTQYF,TGTGCCAGCAGTGTGGGACAGGCACTCACAGATACGCAGTATTTT
TRBD2,TRBV7-8,TRBJ2-1,-,CASSPQSSGLNEQFF,TGTGCCAGCAGCCCCCAGTCTAGCGGCCTCAATGAGCAGTTCTTC
-,TRBV7-2,TRBJ1-3,-,CASSLRGAGNTIYF,TGTGCCAGCAGCCTGAGGGGGGCTGGAAACACCATATATTTT
-,TRBV7-3,TRBJ2-5,-,CASSLIGTSETQYF,TGTGCCAGCAGCTTAATTGGGACTTCCGAGACCCAGTACTTC
TRBD1,TRBV30,TRBJ2-7,-,CAWMDRGYEQYF,TGTGCCTGGATGGACAGGGGTTACGAGCAGTACTTC
TRBD1,TRBV27,TRBJ1-5,-,CASSFGTGHNQPQHF,TGTGCCAGCAGTTTTGGGACAGGGCACAATCAGCCCCAGCATTTT
-,TRBV9,TRBJ1-4,-,CASSPENEKLFF,TGTGCCAGCAGCCCCGAGAATGAAAAACTGTTTTTT
-,TRBV2,TRBJ2-3,-,CASSVWIVFSTSTDTQYF,TGTGCCAGCAGTGTTTGGATAGTGTTTTCGACTAGCACAGATACGCAGTATTTT
-,TRBV28,TRBJ1-1,-,CASSRRGRTNTEAFF,TGTGCCAGCAGTCGCCGGGGCAGGACGAACACTGAAGCTTTCTTT
TRBD2,TRBV4-3,TRBJ2-7,-,CASSQVLAGVYEQYF,TGCGCCAGCAGCCAAGTGTTAGCGGGAGTGTACGAGCAGTACTTC
-,TRBV9,TRBJ2-3,once,CASSPPGGPGSQYF,TGTGCCAGCAGCCCCCCTGGAGGCCCGGGTTCGCAGTATTTT
-,TRBV30,TRBJ2-7,-,CAWRSPGYYEQYF,TGTGCCTGGAGGTCTCCGGGGTATTACGAGCAGTACTTC
TRBD1,TRBV19,TRBJ2-7,-,CASSAGTGFYEQYF,TGTGCCAGTAGTGCCGGGACAGGGTTCTACGAGCAGTACTTC
-,TRBV28,TRBJ2-2,-,CASSLWTANTGELFF,TGTGCCAGCAGTTTATGGACAGCGAACACCGGGGAGCTGTTTTTT
-,TRBV9,TRBJ1-5,once,CASSGGDGLIQPQHF,TGTGCCAGCAGCGGCGGTGATGGGTTAATTCAGCCCCAGCATTTT
TRBD1,TRBV7-9,TRBJ1-1,-,CASSGRTGNTEAFF,TGTGCCAGCAGCGGAAGGACAGGGAACACTGAAGCTTTCTTT
-,TRBV29-1,TRBJ1-2,-,CSVEDQGLRSYTF,TGCAGCGTTGAAGATCAGGGGTTACGAAGCTACACCTTC
-,TRBV4-1,TRBJ2-7,-,CASSPSPGAYEQYF,TGCGCCAGCAGCCCCTCGCCAGGGGCCTACGAGCAGTACTTC
TRBD2,TRBV27,TRBJ2-1,-,CASSFSGGKYNEQFF,TGTGCCAGCAGTTTTTCGGGAGGAAAATACAATGAGCAGTTCTTC
-,TRBV9,TRBJ2-1,once,CASQPGGGRGKSNEQFF,TGTGCCAGCCAACCCGGGGGAGGAAGGGGCAAGAGCAATGAGCAGTTCTTC
-,TRBV18,TRBJ2-1,-,CASSPLLWGTQSYNEQFF,TGTGCCAGCTCACCTCTGTTGTGGGGCACCCAATCCTACAATGAGCAGTTCTTC
-,TRBV7-7,TRBJ1-1,-,CASSPLGDPPGTEAFF,TGTGCCAGCAGCCCGCTCGGGGACCCCCCTGGGACTGAAGCTTTCTTT
-,TRBV5-1,TRBJ2-1,-,CASLGPGPTTYNEQFF,TGCGCCAGCTTGGGCCCAGGACCCACAACCTACAATGAGCAGTTCTTC
-,TRBV7-9,TRBJ2-3,-,CASRVTDTQYF,TGTGCCAGCAGGGTTACAGATACGCAGTATTTT
-,TRBV4-1,TRBJ2-3,-,CASSQDQGTLLSSTDTQYF,TGCGCCAGCAGCCAAGATCAGGGGACACTATTGTCTAGCACAGATACGCAGTATTTT
-,TRBV5-6,TRBJ1-2,-,CASSLAGTIYGYTF,TGTGCCAGCAGCTTGGCCGGAACGATTTATGGCTACACCTTC
-,TRBV13,TRBJ2-5,once,CASSTHSDYRGDKTQYF,TGTGCCAGCAGCACCCATTCGGACTACCGAGGGGATAAGACCCAGTACTTC
-,TRBV11-2,TRBJ2-2,-,CASSPRSTGELFF,TGTGCCAGCAGCCCGAGGAGTACCGGGGAGCTGTTTTTT
TRBD2,TRBV7-9,TRBJ2-7,-,CASSLVGVAGESYEQYF,TGTGCCAGCAGCTTAGTGGGAGTAGCGGGAGAGTCCTACGAGCAGTACTTC
-,TRBV6-5,TRBJ1-2,-,CASSPFGPNGDGYTF,TGTGCCAGCAGCCCGTTCGGACCTAATGGGGATGGCTACACCTTC
TRBD2,TRBV29-1,TRBJ2-7,-,CSVVGGSVTYEQYF,TGCAGCGTTGTGGGCGGGAGTGTCACCTACGAGCAGTACTTC
-,TRBV14,TRBJ2-5,-,CASSQGLTQTQYF,TGTGCCAGCAGCCAAGGCCTCACCCAGACCCAGTACTTC
-,TRBV28,TRBJ1-3,-,CASSPSHSGNTIYF,TGTGCCAGCAGTCCTTCCCACTCTGGAAACACCATATATTTT
-,TRBV19,TRBJ1-2,once,CASTPWGAEGYGYTF,TGTGCCAGTACCCCTTGGGGGGCCGAGGGCTATGGCTACACCTTC
TRBD1,TRBV28,TRBJ2-1,-,CASSLGDRAYNEQFF,TGTGCCAGCAGTTTAGGGGACAGAGCCTACAATGAGCAGTTCTTC